These 10 T cell receptor beta chains share one sample of origin, sequenced in a study of CD8 T cells in ankylosing spondylitis. MiXCR, run by TCRdb on the 5' RACE reads, gives a single entry per CDR3 protein. The data hold about 130,000 distinct CDR3 sequences, with approximately 9.7% observed a single time. Material for sequencing was blood, either unsorted or a sorted T cell fraction (not recorded which). The receptors stem from a male donor with ankylosing spondylitis or in good health (not recorded which).

This clonotype was picked up many times. V and J are TRBV6-1 and TRBJ2-5; D remains unclear. This CDR3 contains 13 residues. V lost 4 bases to trimming and J lost 4 bases, with 10 bases between them. Germline assignment: CDR1 MNHNS and CDR2 SASEGT. The CDR3 is CASSGAWGETQYF. The CDR3 bases are TGTGCCAGCAGTGGGGCTTGGGGAGAGACCCAGTACTTC.

This clonotype came up a few times. The chain carries TRBV29-1 and TRBJ2-5; 10 bases map to TRBD1. The CDR3 is made up of 15 amino acids. The V and J ends lost 6 bases and 4 bases, in that order; junction bases with no gene match: 11. Looked up from germline, CDR1 is SQVTM and CDR2 is ANQGSEA. The CDR3 DNA is TGCAGCGTGGCCGGGACAGGGGCGGTGAGAGAGACCCAGTACTTC. Its translation is CSVAGTGAVRETQYF.

Ten or more counts support this clonotype. V is TRBV20-1 and J is TRBJ2-7; D remains ambiguous. The V end lost 4 bases, the J end lost 0 bases, and 10 bases lay between the germline ends. The CDR3 length is 13 residues. The germline V gene encodes CDR1 DFQATT and CDR2 SNEGSKA (reference sequence). CDR3: CSATITGSYEQYF. For the CDR3, the DNA is TGCAGTGCTACAATAACTGGCTCCTACGAGCAGTACTTC.

This clonotype turned up a few times. The chain combines TRBV29-1 with TRBJ2-7; TRBD2 agrees at 7 bases. Unmatched junction bases numbered 3, after V lost 3 bases and J lost 1 base. The CDR3 runs 13 residues. CDR1 is SQVTM, CDR2 ANQGSEA, per germline. The CDR3 DNA follows: TGCAGCGTTGAGACTAGCTGGTCCTACGAGCAGTACTTC. Amino acid sequence: CSVETSWSYEQYF.

This chain uses TRBV7-3 with TRBJ2-1; 8 bases map to TRBD1. Trimming at V came to 2 bases and at J to 3 bases, leaving 6 bases not matched to a gene. The CDR3 is 16 amino acids. Germline lookup yields CDR1 SGHTA and CDR2 FQGTGA. CDR3 region: CASSLVQGAGYNEQFF. The CDR3 nucleotides are TGTGCCAGCAGCTTAGTTCAGGGGGCCGGCTACAATGAGCAGTTCTTC.

CDR3 protein: CASSTLGGGLKETQYF. Written as DNA, the CDR3 is TGTGCCAGCAGCACCCTGGGTGGGGGATTAAAAGAGACCCAGTACTTC. This chain connects TRBV7-2 to TRBJ2-5; D may match TRBD1 or TRBD2 (5 bases each). V shed 5 bases and J shed 3 bases, with 19 bases lying between them. Germline CDR1 reads SGHTA; CDR2 reads FQGNSA. The CDR3 loop spans 16 amino acids.

This clonotype occurred many times. The chain has TRBV9 and TRBJ2-1; D tentatively fits TRBD1 or TRBD2 (8 bases each). Trimming removed 4 bases at V and 7 bases at J, with 33 bases between. The CDR3 loop spans 20 amino acids. Germline CDR1 SGDLS, CDR2 YYNGEE. In DNA, the CDR3 is TGTGCCAGCAGCACACGAATACTAGGGACAGGACTAGCCCCTCAGAATGAGCAGTTCTTC. As protein: CASSTRILGTGLAPQNEQFF.

This clonotype was seen a handful of times. V is TRBV7-2 and J is TRBJ1-1; D is unresolved. Per the germline V gene, CDR1 is SGHTA and CDR2 is FQGNSA. V lost 2 bases and J lost 0, with 13 bases in between. The CDR3 is 16 residues long. This CDR3 reads CASSLPWDLMNTEAFF. The CDR3 DNA sequence: TGTGCCAGCAGCTTACCGTGGGATCTCATGAACACTGAAGCTTTCTTT.

There are many counts of this clonotype. The chain employs TRBV4-1 and TRBJ1-6; D might be TRBD1 (5 bases). Per germline, CDR1 MGHRA and CDR2 YSYEKL. This CDR3 has 14 amino acids. Trimming pared 8 bases from V and 5 bases from J, leaving 13 bases between. The CDR3 bases are TGCGCCAGCGCTACGGGGCTTAATAATTCACCCCTCCACTTT. Its protein is CASATGLNNSPLHF.

This clonotype occurred many times. The J gene is TRBJ1-6, the V gene TRBV20-1; D remains ambiguous. The CDR3 spans 14 residues. Trimming removed 1 base from V and 7 bases from J, with 11 bases in between. Germline V lookup: CDR1 DFQATT, CDR2 SNEGSKA (reference sequence). The CDR3 loop is CSARGRGLNSPLHF. CDR3 in DNA: TGCAGTGCTAGAGGTAGAGGGTTGAATTCACCCCTCCACTTT.